This TCR beta chain comes out of a study of cytomegalovirus exposure and HLA in healthy donors. The V gene end was trimmed by 4 bases and the J gene end by 1 base; junction bases not matched to a gene: 5. CDR1 SGHRS and CDR2 YFSETQ come from the germline V gene. The CDR3 totals 15 residues. Data came from immunoSEQ multiplex PCR; TCRdb stores just in-frame clones and leaves some out. The sample contains about 64,000 clones, 95% of which appear only once. The genes are TRBV5-1 and TRBJ1-5, with 7 bases fitting TRBD1. This receptor was obtained from a woman younger than 30 in good health and CMV-seropositive. Sequenced material: PBMCs. The CDR3 DNA is TGCGCCAGCAGCCCGAGGGGACAGAGCAATCAGCCCCAGCATTTT. Encoded protein: CASSPRGQSNQPQHF.